The rows below give T cell receptor beta chains drawn from one sample of a study of blood T cell repertoires in COVID-19. Sequencing was performed with immunoSEQ multiplex PCR; in TCRdb, only in-frame clones are kept and a portion is missing. The data hold about 25,000 clones, with just over 85% observed a single time. Sequencing input: peripheral blood. The receptors come from a man aged 65-85 years with acute or convalescent COVID-19. The CDR3 runs from the conserved cysteine through the conserved F or W. A D gene is named only where the DNA matches it firmly. A clone size is listed for some rows: how often the clone was seen (once, few, many), or a class if it is expanded.

v_call: TRBV9; clone_size: -; cdr3_length: 13; d_call: -; j_call: TRBJ2-1; cdr3_aa: CASSFMEVNEQFF; cdr3_nt: TGTGCCAGCAGCTTCATGGAGGTCAATGAGCAGTTCTTC
v_call: TRBV5-6; clone_size: -; cdr3_length: 19; d_call: TRBD1; j_call: TRBJ2-5; cdr3_aa: CASSLVIASGTGGEETQYF; cdr3_nt: TGTGCCAGCAGCTTGGTTATAGCGTCCGGGACAGGGGGAGAAGAGACCCAGTACTTC
v_call: TRBV7-9; clone_size: -; cdr3_length: 15; d_call: -; j_call: TRBJ1-4; cdr3_aa: CASSLELGVREKLFF; cdr3_nt: TGTGCCAGCAGCTTGGAGTTAGGCGTCCGCGAAAAACTGTTTTTT
v_call: TRBV6-5; clone_size: -; cdr3_length: 15; d_call: -; j_call: TRBJ2-3; cdr3_aa: CASRPQQASTDTQYF; cdr3_nt: TGTGCCAGCAGGCCCCAACAGGCAAGCACAGATACGCAGTATTTT
v_call: TRBV5-1; clone_size: -; cdr3_length: 14; d_call: -; j_call: TRBJ2-3; cdr3_aa: CASSLLVGADTQYF; cdr3_nt: TGCGCCAGCAGCCTATTGGTCGGAGCAGATACGCAGTATTTT
v_call: TRBV10-3; clone_size: -; cdr3_length: 17; d_call: TRBD1; j_call: TRBJ1-4; cdr3_aa: CAISPEPGQGGTGKLFF; cdr3_nt: TGTGCCATCAGTCCCGAGCCGGGACAGGGGGGCACGGGGAAACTGTTTTTT
v_call: TRBV7-2; clone_size: -; cdr3_length: 12; d_call: -; j_call: TRBJ2-2; cdr3_aa: CASSGPGGELFF; cdr3_nt: TGTGCCAGCAGCGGCCCGGGCGGGGAGCTGTTTTTT
v_call: TRBV12-3/TRBV12-4; clone_size: -; cdr3_length: 13; d_call: -; j_call: TRBJ2-3; cdr3_aa: CASSLGGSDTQYF; cdr3_nt: TGTGCCAGCAGTCTTGGGGGGTCAGATACGCAGTATTTT
v_call: TRBV6-5; clone_size: -; cdr3_length: 13; d_call: TRBD1; j_call: TRBJ1-5; cdr3_aa: CASGTGGDQPQHF; cdr3_nt: TGTGCCAGCGGGACAGGGGGCGATCAGCCCCAGCATTTT
v_call: TRBV28; clone_size: -; cdr3_length: 13; d_call: -; j_call: TRBJ2-5; cdr3_aa: CASRFSSQETQYF; cdr3_nt: TGTGCCAGCAGGTTTTCGTCCCAAGAGACCCAGTACTTC
v_call: TRBV5-1; clone_size: -; cdr3_length: 17; d_call: TRBD2; j_call: TRBJ2-1; cdr3_aa: CASSLSGLADSYNEQFF; cdr3_nt: TGCGCCAGCAGCCTCTCCGGACTAGCGGATTCCTACAATGAGCAGTTCTTC
v_call: TRBV18; clone_size: -; cdr3_length: 12; d_call: -; j_call: TRBJ2-5; cdr3_aa: CASSPAGETQYF; cdr3_nt: TGTGCCAGCTCACCAGCAGGAGAGACCCAGTACTTC
v_call: TRBV12-3/TRBV12-4; clone_size: -; cdr3_length: 13; d_call: TRBD1; j_call: TRBJ1-5; cdr3_aa: CASTGTGNQPQHF; cdr3_nt: TGTGCCAGCACCGGGACAGGAAATCAGCCCCAGCATTTT
v_call: TRBV9; clone_size: -; cdr3_length: 14; d_call: -; j_call: TRBJ2-5; cdr3_aa: CASSVDALEETQYF; cdr3_nt: TGTGCCAGCAGCGTAGATGCCCTCGAGGAGACCCAGTACTTC
v_call: TRBV5-5; clone_size: -; cdr3_length: 13; d_call: -; j_call: TRBJ2-6; cdr3_aa: CASSFYSANVLTF; cdr3_nt: TGTGCCAGCAGCTTCTATTCTGCCAACGTCCTGACTTTC
v_call: TRBV29-1; clone_size: -; cdr3_length: 13; d_call: TRBD1; j_call: TRBJ2-7; cdr3_aa: CSAEGQGSYEQYF; cdr3_nt: TGCAGCGCCGAAGGACAGGGGTCCTACGAGCAGTACTTC
v_call: TRBV3-1/TRBV3-2; clone_size: -; cdr3_length: 13; d_call: -; j_call: TRBJ1-3; cdr3_aa: CASSPTAGDTIYF; cdr3_nt: TGTGCCAGCAGCCCTACCGCAGGCGACACCATATATTTT
v_call: TRBV7-2; clone_size: -; cdr3_length: 15; d_call: -; j_call: TRBJ2-4; cdr3_aa: CASSSRTEFGNIQYF; cdr3_nt: TGTGCCAGCAGCTCACGGACAGAATTCGGAAACATTCAGTACTTC
v_call: TRBV5-6; clone_size: -; cdr3_length: 13; d_call: -; j_call: TRBJ1-2; cdr3_aa: CASRSQVNYGYTF; cdr3_nt: TGTGCCAGCAGGTCACAGGTTAACTATGGCTACACCTTC
v_call: TRBV28; clone_size: -; cdr3_length: 17; d_call: TRBD1; j_call: TRBJ2-7; cdr3_aa: CASSLLSGGDRPYEQYF; cdr3_nt: TGTGCCAGCAGTTTATTATCTGGCGGGGACAGGCCCTACGAGCAGTACTTC
v_call: TRBV6-5; clone_size: -; cdr3_length: 13; d_call: -; j_call: TRBJ1-5; cdr3_aa: CASRTGGNQPQHF; cdr3_nt: TGTGCCAGCAGGACGGGTGGCAATCAGCCCCAGCATTTT
v_call: TRBV19; clone_size: -; cdr3_length: 14; d_call: -; j_call: TRBJ2-1; cdr3_aa: CASSTWGVDNEQFF; cdr3_nt: TGTGCCAGTAGTACCTGGGGAGTGGACAATGAGCAGTTCTTC
v_call: TRBV14; clone_size: -; cdr3_length: 15; d_call: TRBD2; j_call: TRBJ2-7; cdr3_aa: CASSQRLAGTYEQYF; cdr3_nt: TGTGCCAGCAGCCAGAGACTAGCGGGAACCTACGAGCAGTACTTC
v_call: TRBV20-1; clone_size: -; cdr3_length: 14; d_call: TRBD2; j_call: TRBJ2-5; cdr3_aa: CSASSGGVQETQYF; cdr3_nt: TGCAGTGCTAGTTCGGGGGGGGTCCAAGAGACCCAGTACTTC
v_call: TRBV5-8; clone_size: -; cdr3_length: 17; d_call: TRBD1; j_call: TRBJ1-2; cdr3_aa: CASSLPHGSAGGYGYTF; cdr3_nt: TGTGCCAGCAGCTTGCCCCACGGTTCGGCAGGGGGCTATGGCTACACCTTC
v_call: TRBV5-1; clone_size: -; cdr3_length: 16; d_call: TRBD1; j_call: TRBJ1-6; cdr3_aa: CASSFRQGADNSPLHF; cdr3_nt: TGCGCCAGCAGCTTCCGACAGGGGGCCGATAATTCACCCCTCCACTTT
v_call: TRBV28; clone_size: -; cdr3_length: 13; d_call: -; j_call: TRBJ2-3; cdr3_aa: CASSNPQGDTQYF; cdr3_nt: TGTGCCAGCAGTAACCCCCAGGGAGATACGCAGTATTTT
v_call: TRBV10-3; clone_size: -; cdr3_length: 14; d_call: TRBD1; j_call: TRBJ1-5; cdr3_aa: CATSTGAGHQPQHF; cdr3_nt: TGTGCCACCTCGACAGGGGCGGGTCATCAGCCCCAGCATTTT
v_call: TRBV11-2; clone_size: -; cdr3_length: 15; d_call: -; j_call: TRBJ1-5; cdr3_aa: CASSLGASQNQPQHF; cdr3_nt: TGTGCCAGCAGCTTAGGGGCCAGCCAAAATCAGCCCCAGCATTTT
v_call: TRBV2; clone_size: once; cdr3_length: 13; d_call: TRBD2; j_call: TRBJ2-5; cdr3_aa: CASNRGAGETQYF; cdr3_nt: TGTGCCAGCAATAGGGGAGCGGGGGAGACCCAGTACTTC
v_call: TRBV29-1; clone_size: -; cdr3_length: 14; d_call: -; j_call: TRBJ2-2; cdr3_aa: CSVDGQQNTGELFF; cdr3_nt: TGCAGCGTTGATGGACAGCAGAACACCGGGGAGCTGTTTTTT
v_call: TRBV15; clone_size: -; cdr3_length: 15; d_call: TRBD1; j_call: TRBJ2-1; cdr3_aa: CATSRDGRTGGEQFF; cdr3_nt: TGTGCCACCAGCAGAGATGGCCGGACAGGGGGAGAGCAGTTCTTC
v_call: TRBV12-3/TRBV12-4; clone_size: -; cdr3_length: 13; d_call: -; j_call: TRBJ1-1; cdr3_aa: CASRTLGSTEAFF; cdr3_nt: TGTGCCAGCAGAACTCTCGGTAGTACTGAAGCTTTCTTT
v_call: TRBV5-1; clone_size: -; cdr3_length: 14; d_call: TRBD1; j_call: TRBJ1-1; cdr3_aa: CASSWGQTNTEAFF; cdr3_nt: TGCGCCAGCAGCTGGGGACAGACGAACACTGAAGCTTTCTTT
v_call: TRBV9; clone_size: -; cdr3_length: 15; d_call: TRBD1; j_call: TRBJ2-7; cdr3_aa: CASSAGTGDYQGQYF; cdr3_nt: TGTGCCAGCAGCGCCGGGACAGGGGACTATCAGGGGCAGTACTTC
v_call: TRBV7-2; clone_size: medium-sized; cdr3_length: 15; d_call: TRBD2; j_call: TRBJ2-3; cdr3_aa: CASSVGLAYTDTQYF; cdr3_nt: TGTGCCAGCAGCGTCGGACTAGCGTACACAGATACGCAGTATTTT
v_call: TRBV24-1; clone_size: -; cdr3_length: 18; d_call: TRBD2; j_call: TRBJ2-1; cdr3_aa: CATSDLKALAGGNNEQFF; cdr3_nt: TGTGCCACCAGTGATTTGAAGGCGCTAGCGGGAGGAAACAATGAGCAGTTCTTC
v_call: TRBV11-3; clone_size: -; cdr3_length: 17; d_call: -; j_call: TRBJ1-5; cdr3_aa: CASSLDGAGRLSQPQHF; cdr3_nt: TGTGCCAGCAGCTTAGATGGGGCAGGCAGGCTTAGTCAGCCCCAGCATTTT
v_call: TRBV5-1; clone_size: -; cdr3_length: 16; d_call: -; j_call: TRBJ2-2; cdr3_aa: CASSPSLEGGTGELFF; cdr3_nt: TGCGCCAGCAGCCCCTCTCTGGAGGGTGGGACCGGGGAGCTGTTTTTT
v_call: TRBV18; clone_size: -; cdr3_length: 14; d_call: -; j_call: TRBJ1-1; cdr3_aa: CASSLDSMNTEAFF; cdr3_nt: TGTGCCAGCTCCCTGGACAGCATGAACACTGAAGCTTTCTTT
v_call: TRBV7-2; clone_size: -; cdr3_length: 15; d_call: TRBD1; j_call: TRBJ1-5; cdr3_aa: CASSLYGQGSQPQHF; cdr3_nt: TGTGCCAGCAGCTTATATGGACAGGGGAGTCAGCCCCAGCATTTT
v_call: TRBV6-5; clone_size: once; cdr3_length: 15; d_call: -; j_call: TRBJ2-3; cdr3_aa: CASGPDSLSTDTQYF; cdr3_nt: TGTGCCAGCGGCCCGGACAGTCTAAGCACAGATACGCAGTATTTT
v_call: TRBV9; clone_size: medium-sized; cdr3_length: 15; d_call: -; j_call: TRBJ2-5; cdr3_aa: CAPSGGGGPQETQYF; cdr3_nt: TGCGCCCCCAGCGGAGGGGGGGGGCCCCAAGAGACCCAGTACTTC
v_call: TRBV7-2; clone_size: few; cdr3_length: 13; d_call: -; j_call: TRBJ2-5; cdr3_aa: CASSLDAGETQYF; cdr3_nt: TGTGCCAGCAGCTTAGACGCCGGAGAGACCCAGTACTTC
v_call: TRBV28; clone_size: -; cdr3_length: 16; d_call: TRBD2; j_call: TRBJ2-4; cdr3_aa: CASSPLAGLAKNIQYF; cdr3_nt: TGTGCCAGCAGTCCACTAGCGGGGTTAGCCAAAAACATTCAGTACTTC
v_call: TRBV7-2; clone_size: -; cdr3_length: 15; d_call: -; j_call: TRBJ1-5; cdr3_aa: CASSLDGGLGQPQHF; cdr3_nt: TGTGCCAGCAGCTTGGATGGGGGGTTAGGTCAGCCCCAGCATTTT
v_call: TRBV28; clone_size: -; cdr3_length: 14; d_call: -; j_call: TRBJ2-7; cdr3_aa: CASSFGGRPYEQYF; cdr3_nt: TGTGCCAGCAGTTTCGGAGGACGGCCCTACGAGCAGTACTTC
v_call: TRBV27; clone_size: -; cdr3_length: 15; d_call: -; j_call: TRBJ2-7; cdr3_aa: CASSLVPEPGYEQYF; cdr3_nt: TGTGCCAGCAGTTTGGTCCCAGAGCCAGGCTACGAGCAGTACTTC
v_call: TRBV9; clone_size: -; cdr3_length: 13; d_call: -; j_call: TRBJ1-1; cdr3_aa: CASSVAGNTEAFF; cdr3_nt: TGTGCCAGCAGCGTAGCAGGGAACACTGAAGCTTTCTTT
v_call: TRBV3-1/TRBV3-2; clone_size: -; cdr3_length: 16; d_call: TRBD2; j_call: TRBJ2-1; cdr3_aa: CASNLQGLAGENEQFF; cdr3_nt: TGTGCCAGCAACCTCCAGGGGCTAGCGGGAGAGAATGAGCAGTTCTTC
v_call: TRBV7-9; clone_size: few; cdr3_length: 14; d_call: -; j_call: TRBJ2-5; cdr3_aa: CASLPPGLQETQYF; cdr3_nt: TGTGCCAGCCTCCCCCCGGGACTCCAAGAGACCCAGTACTTC
v_call: TRBV3-1/TRBV3-2; clone_size: -; cdr3_length: 13; d_call: TRBD2; j_call: TRBJ2-1; cdr3_aa: CASSQDREGEQFF; cdr3_nt: TGTGCCAGCAGCCAAGACAGGGAGGGTGAGCAGTTCTTC
v_call: TRBV5-1; clone_size: -; cdr3_length: 12; d_call: -; j_call: TRBJ2-5; cdr3_aa: CASSLAGETQYF; cdr3_nt: TGCGCCAGCAGCTTGGCGGGAGAGACCCAGTACTTC
v_call: TRBV2; clone_size: -; cdr3_length: 13; d_call: TRBD1; j_call: TRBJ2-1; cdr3_aa: CASRDRVWDEQFF; cdr3_nt: TGTGCCAGCAGGGACAGGGTCTGGGATGAGCAGTTCTTC
v_call: TRBV9; clone_size: -; cdr3_length: 14; d_call: -; j_call: TRBJ1-5; cdr3_aa: CASSVDESNQPQHF; cdr3_nt: TGTGCCAGCAGCGTAGATGAGAGCAATCAGCCCCAGCATTTT